The 22 T cell receptor beta chains below were found in one sample sequenced in a study of Graves' ophthalmopathy and Graves' hyperthyroidism. From RNA, the CDR3 regions of TCR beta chains were amplified and sequenced. In the first round, RT-PCR was carried out with HTBI primers, and a multiplex PCR formed the second round. Each CDR3 protein is one row after TCRdb ran MiXCR on the multiplex PCR reads. The sample consists of a few hundred thousand distinct CDR3 sequences, over 20% of them appearing once. The specimen was peripheral blood. Source of these receptors: a young woman with stable Graves' hyperthyroidism.

Only a few counts were recorded for this clonotype. This chain links TRBV7-3 with TRBJ2-2; tentatively, D is TRBD2 (5 bases). The CDR3 is made up of 17 amino acids. Germline CDR1 SGHTA, CDR2 FQGTGA. Trimming took off 2 bases at V and 5 bases at J, with 18 bases between the two ends. The CDR3 region is CASSLGAGTLRTGELFF. The DNA of the CDR3 is TGTGCCAGCAGCTTAGGCGCGGGTACCCTCCGAACCGGGGAGCTGTTTTTT.

This clonotype was seen ten or more times. The J gene is TRBJ2-3, the V gene TRBV6-2 or TRBV6-3; 10 bases are a match to TRBD2. The CDR3 is 13 amino acids. Trimming at V came to 9 bases and at J to 3 bases, leaving 3 bases not matched to a gene. Looked up from germline, CDR1 is MNHEY and CDR2 is SVGEGT. The CDR3 spells CASGTSETDTQYF. Here the CDR3 DNA reads TGTGCCAGTGGGACTAGCGAGACAGATACGCAGTATTTT.

In its sample, this clonotype was seen many times. This chain uses TRBV29-1 with TRBJ2-5; no definite D call. This CDR3 is built from 10 residues. Germline assignment: CDR1 SQVTM and CDR2 ANQGSEA. Trimming pared 4 bases from V and 10 bases from J, leaving 10 bases between. As DNA, the CDR3 is TGCAGCGTTGGTCAGGCGATCCAGTACTTC. This gives the protein CSVGQAIQYF.

This clonotype was recorded at least ten times. The chain has TRBV20-1 and TRBJ2-7, with TRBD2 matching 11 bases. Germline trimming cut 5 bases from V and 1 base from J; bases unmatched to any gene: 7. The germline V gene encodes CDR1 DFQATT and CDR2 SNEGSKA (reference sequence). The CDR3 runs 15 residues. The CDR3 here is CSAPRLAGSSYEQYF. DNA of the CDR3: TGCAGTGCTCCCAGACTAGCGGGAAGTTCCTACGAGCAGTACTTC.

This clonotype was seen many times. The J gene is TRBJ1-5, the V gene TRBV6-5; a possible D gene is TRBD1 (5 bases). Germline lookup yields CDR1 MNHEY and CDR2 SVGAGI. V was shortened by 0 bases and J by 5 bases, with 17 bases between the two germline ends. CDR3 length: 17 residues. CDR3 sequence: CASSYSIYRRGYQPQHF. The CDR3 coding sequence is TGTGCCAGCAGTTACTCGATATACCGTCGGGGGTATCAGCCCCAGCATTTT.

The V call is TRBV12-3 or TRBV12-4, the J call TRBJ2-7, with 9 positions matching TRBD2. The CDR3 has 14 amino acids. The V and J ends lost 5 bases and 6 bases, in that order; junction bases with no gene match: 8. The CDR3 nucleotides are TGTGCCAGCAGTCGCGGGGTAGCGGGAGCCGAGCAGTACTTC. It yields the protein CASSRGVAGAEQYF.

The CDR3 loop reads CASSRLAGGGEQYF. The CDR3 DNA reads as TGTGCCAGCAGCCGACTAGCGGGGGGCGGCGAGCAGTACTTC. This rearrangement joins TRBV12-3 or TRBV12-4 to TRBJ2-7, with TRBD2 matching over 13 bases. This CDR3 comprises 14 residues. V dropped 6 bases and J dropped 6; count of bases not matched to a gene: 5.

The J gene is TRBJ1-1, the V gene TRBV28, with D maybe TRBD1 (5 bases). Deletions cut 4 bases from V and 1 base from J, with 10 bases between. CDR3 size: 14 residues. From germline, CDR1 is MDHEN and CDR2 SYDVKM. CDR3 sequence: CASSWDRSNTEAFF. CDR3 bases: TGTGCCAGCAGTTGGGACCGCTCGAACACTGAAGCTTTCTTT.

This clonotype was observed at least ten times. The chain joins TRBV20-1 to TRBJ2-7; maybe TRBD2 (5 bases). CDR1 DFQATT and CDR2 SNEGSKA come from the germline V gene (reference sequence). This CDR3 spans 12 amino acids. V lost 6 bases and J 3 bases, leaving 12 bases between the germline ends. The CDR3 sequence is CSAPTRGYEQYF. CDR3 nucleotide sequence: TGCAGTGCCCCCACACGGGGCTACGAGCAGTACTTC.

This clonotype appeared a few times. V gene TRBV5-1 combines with J gene TRBJ2-4; D remains unclear. The CDR3 length is 13 residues. Germline lookup yields CDR1 SGHRS and CDR2 YFSETQ. V was shortened by 5 bases and J by 5 bases, with 11 bases between the two germline ends. CDR3 DNA sequence: TGCGCCAGCAGTGGCGGCAGAGAAAACATTCAGTACTTC. It specifies CASSGGRENIQYF.

This clonotype was seen many times. This sequence joins TRBV20-1 and TRBJ2-7; D is uncertain. The ends were cut back, 3 bases at V and 0 bases at J, with 9 bases in the middle. In germline, CDR1 is DFQATT, CDR2 SNEGSKA (reference sequence). The CDR3 is 13 residues long. As DNA, the CDR3 is TGCAGTGCTAGGCAGTTTTCCTCCTACGAGCAGTACTTC. Its translation is CSARQFSSYEQYF.

This clonotype was counted only a few times. J is TRBJ1-2 and V is TRBV4-1, with 9 positions matching TRBD1. This CDR3 region has 13 residues. Germline V CDR1 and CDR2: MGHRA, YSYEKL. Germline trimming cut 3 bases from V and 7 bases from J; bases unmatched to any gene: 3. CDR3 DNA: TGCGCCAGCAGCCACACAGGGGGCTTTGGCTACACCTTC. Its protein product is CASSHTGGFGYTF.

This clonotype was detected ten times or more. V is TRBV29-1 and J is TRBJ1-5; possible D gene TRBD1, 5 bases. CDR1 is SQVTM and CDR2 is ANQGSEA in the germline V gene. V lost 0 bases, J lost 4 bases, and 13 bases lay in between. There are 15 residues in the CDR3. In DNA, the CDR3 is TGCAGCGTTGAAGAGGGGGGAGCGGGAAATCAGCCCCAGCATTTT. Residues: CSVEEGGAGNQPQHF.

This clonotype was seen a few times. The gene calls are TRBV28 and TRBJ2-5; TRBD2 is a possible D gene (7 bases). The CDR3 has 14 residues. The V end was cut by 3 bases, the J end by 3 bases, with 11 bases between. Looked up from germline, CDR1 is MDHEN and CDR2 is SYDVKM. CDR3 region: CASSFGGHEETQYF. CDR3 DNA: TGTGCCAGCAGTTTCGGGGGGCATGAAGAGACCCAGTACTTC.

The chain has TRBV15 and TRBJ2-2; D is uncertain. V lost 1 base to trimming and J lost 2 bases, with 5 bases between them. Germline V CDR1 and CDR2: LNHNV, YYDKDF (reference sequence). The CDR3 loop spans 14 amino acids. The CDR3 coding sequence is TGTGCCACCAGCAGAGTTGGCAACACCGGGGAGCTGTTTTTT. Its protein is CATSRVGNTGELFF.

This clonotype showed up many times. The chain links TRBV11-2 to TRBJ1-5, with D unclear. This CDR3 region has 15 residues. V gave up 0 bases and J gave up 3 bases, with 9 bases separating them. Germline V lookup: CDR1 SGHAT, CDR2 FQNNGV. CDR3 loop: CASSLEGMDNQPQHF. CDR3 DNA sequence: TGTGCCAGCAGCTTAGAGGGGATGGACAATCAGCCCCAGCATTTT.

J is TRBJ1-2 and V is TRBV6-1; D not resolved. V was trimmed by 6 bases and J by 3 bases, leaving 17 bases between them. This CDR3 has 15 amino acids. CDR1 MNHNS and CDR2 SASEGT come from the germline V gene. CDR3 region: CASRAGRARDYGYTF. CDR3 nucleotide sequence: TGTGCCAGCAGGGCTGGGAGGGCAAGGGACTATGGCTACACCTTC.

At least ten counts were recorded for this clonotype. This chain connects TRBV18 to TRBJ2-7, with D tentatively TRBD1 (6 bases). The CDR3 sequence is 12 residues long. Germline V gene sequence: CDR1 KGHSH, CDR2 LQKENI. Trimming left V 4 bases short and J 6 bases short, with 10 bases between. CDR3 loop: CASSQDRSEQYF. For the CDR3, the DNA is TGTGCCAGCTCACAGGACAGAAGCGAGCAGTACTTC.

This clonotype was recorded a few times. The rearrangement uses TRBV7-9 and TRBJ2-5, with a weak D call TRBD2 (6 bases). Germline V CDR1 and CDR2: SEHNR, FQNEAQ (reference sequence). CDR3 length equals 13 residues. The V end lost 5 bases, the J end lost 5 bases, and 12 bases lay between the germline ends. CDR3 protein: CASSVGTLETQYF. CDR3 in DNA: TGTGCCAGCAGCGTCGGGACTCTTGAGACCCAGTACTTC.

There are many counts of this clonotype. The genes are TRBV25-1 and TRBJ2-7; the match to TRBD1 covers 9 bases. With V trimmed by 8 bases and J by 3 bases, 5 bases remained unmatched. Germline CDR1 and CDR2: MGHDK and SYGVNS. The CDR3 extends over 13 amino acids. CDR3 region: CASGGQGDYEQYF. The CDR3 nucleotides read TGTGCCAGCGGGGGACAGGGCGACTACGAGCAGTACTTC.

The gene calls are TRBV6-2 or TRBV6-3 and TRBJ1-1; 7 bases map to TRBD1. V lost 7 bases to trimming and J lost 5 bases; unmatched junction nucleotides: 10. Looked up from germline, CDR1 is MNHEY and CDR2 is SVGEGT. The CDR3 totals 14 residues. The DNA of the CDR3 is TGTGCCAGCACTTCTACAGGGGCAGGGACTGAAGCTTTCTTT. It codes for CASTSTGAGTEAFF.

This clonotype was seen a few times. V and J are TRBV7-9 and TRBJ1-1, with D perhaps TRBD1 (6 bases). CDR3 length: 14 amino acids. Germline V lookup: CDR1 SEHNR, CDR2 FQNEAQ (reference sequence). V was cut by 5 bases and J by 3 bases, with 13 bases left in between. The CDR3 sequence is CASSPPRGHTEAFF. CDR3 DNA sequence: TGTGCCAGCAGCCCCCCCCGGGGGCACACTGAAGCTTTCTTT.